This T cell receptor (beta chain) was observed in a study of blood T cell repertoires in COVID-19. On the study more broadly: COVID-19 samples from acute and convalescent phases originated in the United States, Italy and Spain.

Study processing details: Reference gene primers were amplified, and this amplification served to estimate nucleated cell counts. Clones were read by immunoSEQ multiplex PCR, and TCRdb kept only the in-frame ones, dropping some. Clone size and V and J calls were adopted from that table, with D and trimming inferred from the DNA. The table shows about 270,000 clones, with 75% to 90% occurring only once. V was pared by 3 bases and J by 0 bases, with 4 bases of the junction left unmatched. This CDR3 spans 15 amino acids. Germline CDR1 is SGHRS and CDR2 is YFSETQ. The sequencing sample was made of peripheral blood. The rearrangement links TRBV5-1 to TRBJ2-7, with 9 positions matching TRBD2. This receptor was identified in a human donor in a cohort sampled during active COVID-19. The DNA of the CDR3 is TGCGCCAGCAGCTGGGGTAGCGGGAGCTCCTACGAGCAGTACTTC. Its protein product is CASSWGSGSSYEQYF. The full variable domain, rest sourced from reference TRBV5-1 and TRBJ2-7, is KAGVTQTPRYLIKTRGQQVTLSCSPISGHRSVSWYQQTPGQGLQFLFEYFSETQRNKGNFPGRFSGRQFSNSRSEMNVSTLELGDSALYLCASSWGSGSSYEQYFGPGTRLTVT.